The clone carrying this TCR beta chain was observed at least ten times. What it recognizes is unknown. This sample stems from a study of T cells in Graves' hyperthyroidism and ophthalmopathy. Overall study findings and caveats: With a median lead of approximately 6.4 months before onset, the model predicted ophthalmopathy.

With 0 bases clipped from V and 5 bases from J, the junction kept 9 bases outside the gene matches. The CDR3 is 17 amino acids. Germline values: CDR1 ENHRY, CDR2 SYGVKD. Researchers took RNA transcripts and amplified the TCR beta CDR3 regions from them. The TCR CDR3 first-round RT-PCR relied on the HTBI primer set. Using its own MiXCR run on the multiplex PCR reads, TCRdb lists one record per CDR3 protein. The repertoire holds a few hundred thousand distinct CDR3 sequences, with 46% as singletons. The receptor's source is an adult woman with Graves' disease, either hyperthyroidism or ophthalmopathy (not recorded which). The V call is TRBV10-3, the J call TRBJ2-5; 10 nucleotides line up with TRBD2. Sequencing was carried out using peripheral blood or thyroid tissue (not recorded which). The CDR3 sequence: CAISESAIAGGAETQYF. The CDR3 DNA reads TGTGCCATCAGTGAGTCGGCAATAGCGGGAGGCGCTGAGACCCAGTACTTC.